A single sample gave rise to the 22 T cell receptor beta chains below, sequenced in a study of T cell responses to AZD1222 COVID-19 vaccine. Generated by immunoSEQ multiplex PCR, the TCRdb table keeps only in-frame clones and is missing some. Here the sample spans fewer than 70,000 clones, over 70% being singletons. The sample consisted of peripheral blood, taken 28 days after the second AZD1222 dose. The receptor source for this set is an adult who received the AZD1222 COVID-19 vaccine.

This chain uses TRBV5-4 with TRBJ2-5; D possibly corresponds to TRBD1 (6 bases). The CDR3 contains 16 residues. Germline CDR1 is SGHNT and CDR2 is YYREEE (reference sequence). V lost 0 bases, J lost 3 bases, and 15 bases lay in between. DNA for the CDR3: TGTGCCAGCAGCTTGGGGCCCCCTCGGACAGAAGAGACCCAGTACTTC. This sequence encodes CASSLGPPRTEETQYF.

This chain links TRBV19 with TRBJ2-7; D is perhaps TRBD1 or TRBD2 (6 bases each). CDR1 and CDR2 from the germline V gene are LNHDA and SQIVND (reference sequence). The CDR3 length is 15 residues. Trimming removed 4 bases from V and 3 bases from J, with 16 bases in between. The CDR3 bases are TGTGCCAGTAGTAAGGGGGGTGAGGTAAACTACGAGCAGTACTTC. This codes for CASSKGGEVNYEQYF.

This chain links TRBV18 with TRBJ1-3; the match to TRBD1 covers 7 bases. The CDR3 loop spans 17 amino acids. J lost 0 bases, V lost 2 bases, and 7 bases had no gene match. Germline V gene sequence: CDR1 KGHSH, CDR2 LQKENI. CDR3 DNA sequence: TGTGCCAGCTCACCAGGAAAAGACAGGGTCTCTGGAAACACCATATATTTT. Its translation: CASSPGKDRVSGNTIYF.

CDR3 bases: TGTGCCAGCAGCTTATCCTCAGGGAAAGCGGTGGGTGAGCAGTTCTTC. Translation: CASSLSSGKAVGEQFF. The chain has TRBV7-8 and TRBJ2-1, with D perhaps given as TRBD1 or TRBD2 (5 bases each). The CDR3 runs to 16 residues. The V gene lost 2 bases and the J gene lost 9 bases, with 20 bases spanning the gap. The V gene's germline CDR1 is SGHVS and CDR2 FQNEAQ.

The rearrangement links TRBV5-4 to TRBJ1-2, with D tentatively TRBD1 (6 bases). V lost 3 bases and J lost 2, with 8 bases in between. The CDR3 is made up of 13 amino acids. The germline V gene has CDR1 SGHNT and CDR2 YYREEE (reference sequence). CDR3 nucleotide sequence: TGTGCCAGCAGCTCGGGACAAAACTATGGCTACACCTTC. The encoded protein is CASSSGQNYGYTF. Variable domain in full (rest from reference TRBV5-4 and TRBJ1-2): ETGVTQSPTHLIKTRGQQVTLRCSSQSGHNTVSWYQQALGQGPQFIFQYYREEENGRGNFPPRFSGLQFPNYSSELNVNALELDDSALYLCASSSGQNYGYTFGSGTRLTVV.

This chain connects TRBV19 to TRBJ2-1, with TRBD2 matching 8 bases. This CDR3 spans 15 amino acids. CDR1 LNHDA and CDR2 SQIVND come from the germline V gene (reference sequence). V was pared by 5 bases and J by 10 bases, with 13 bases of the junction left unmatched. The CDR3 here is CASSPGLAGISEQFF. In DNA, the CDR3 is TGTGCCAGTAGTCCCGGACTAGCTGGGATTAGCGAGCAGTTCTTC.

The rearrangement joins TRBV9 to TRBJ1-1; no firm D call. Trimming removed 0 bases at V and 5 bases at J, with 17 bases between. Germline V gene data show CDR1 as SGDLS and CDR2 as YYNGEE. The CDR3 has 16 residues. This CDR3 is CASSVDAGGSGTEAFF. As DNA, the CDR3 is TGTGCCAGCAGCGTAGACGCCGGAGGGTCGGGTACTGAAGCTTTCTTT.

This chain joins TRBV20-1 and TRBJ2-7; perhaps TRBD1 as D (5 bases). Trimming took off 7 bases at V and 3 bases at J, with 10 bases between the two ends. Germline V gene lookup returns CDR1 DFQATT and CDR2 SNEGSKA (reference sequence). The CDR3 loop spans 11 amino acids. In DNA form, the CDR3 reads TGCAGTGTATGGACAAACTACGAGCAGTACTTC. It specifies CSVWTNYEQYF.

The genes are TRBV6-5 and TRBJ2-2, with D possibly matching TRBD1 (5 bases). There are 14 residues in the CDR3. Looked up from germline, CDR1 is MNHEY and CDR2 is SVGAGI. Trimming removed 8 bases at V and 4 bases at J, with 14 bases between. Here the CDR3 reads CASSFRALTGELFF. As DNA, the CDR3 is TGTGCCAGCTCGTTCAGGGCCCTCACCGGGGAGCTGTTTTTT.

This chain links TRBV9 with TRBJ2-2, with a tentative D call TRBD2 (6 bases). CDR3 size: 16 residues. The V end was cut by 0 bases, the J end by 5 bases, with 14 bases between. Germline V gives CDR1 SGDLS, CDR2 YYNGEE. The CDR3 DNA reads as TGTGCCAGCAGCGTAGGTTGGGGAGGAGGTACCGGGGAGCTGTTTTTT. Its translation is CASSVGWGGGTGELFF.

This chain uses TRBV5-6 with TRBJ1-2; 7 bases map to TRBD1. Looked up from germline, CDR1 is SGHDT and CDR2 is YYEEEE. J lost 5 bases, V lost 4 bases, and 14 bases had no gene match. This CDR3 region has 16 residues. The CDR3 region has the DNA TGTGCCAGCAGCGTTAAACAGGACAGGATCTCGTATGGCTACACCTTC. The encoded protein is CASSVKQDRISYGYTF.

The chain links TRBV6-5 to TRBJ2-5; D is undetermined. Germline V lookup: CDR1 MNHEY, CDR2 SVGAGI. The CDR3 runs 15 residues. With 5 bases removed from V and 5 bases from J, the gap between germline ends came to 18 bases. Here the CDR3 reads CASSPTQRYRETQYF. The CDR3 DNA reads as TGTGCCAGCAGTCCAACTCAGAGGTATAGGGAGACCCAGTACTTC.

The chain has TRBV5-6 and TRBJ1-1; D is perhaps TRBD1 (5 bases). Trimming removed 2 bases at V and 5 bases at J, with 10 bases between. The CDR3 is made up of 13 amino acids. CDR1 is SGHDT, CDR2 YYEEEE, per germline. The CDR3 bases are TGTGCCAGCAGCTTTGGTCAGGGAACTGAAGCTTTCTTT. Translated, it gives CASSFGQGTEAFF.

The chain couples TRBV11-2 to TRBJ2-7; no reliable D call. V lost 5 bases to trimming and J lost 0 bases, with 14 bases between them. Germline-derived CDR1 and CDR2 are SGHAT and FQNNGV. The CDR3 is 15 amino acids. For the CDR3, the DNA is TGTGCCAGCAGCCCCCCGAGGTGGCTCTCCTACGAGCAGTACTTC. Translated, it gives CASSPPRWLSYEQYF.

The chain uses TRBV20-1 and TRBJ1-1, with D unclear. Per the germline V gene, CDR1 is DFQATT and CDR2 is SNEGSKA (reference sequence). The CDR3 length is 10 residues. The V end lost 3 bases, the J end lost 2 bases, and 1 base lay between the germline ends. The CDR3 loop reads CSASNTEAFF. Here the CDR3 DNA reads TGCAGTGCTAGCAACACTGAAGCTTTCTTT.

V and J are TRBV6-2 or TRBV6-3 and TRBJ1-6; D remains unclear. This CDR3 is built from 14 residues. Germline V lookup: CDR1 MNHEY, CDR2 SVGEGT. V shed 4 bases and J shed 9 bases, with 13 bases lying between them. Written as DNA, the CDR3 is TGTGCCAGCAGTTTGGTTGGGTTCACTTCACCCCTCCACTTT. It translates to CASSLVGFTSPLHF.

The V call is TRBV10-2, the J call TRBJ2-2; perhaps TRBD1 as D (6 bases). The CDR3 runs 17 residues. Germline V gene lookup returns CDR1 WSHSY and CDR2 SAAADI. V was trimmed by 6 bases and J by 3 bases, leaving 20 bases between them. The CDR3: CASSTGHRLKDTGELFF. DNA for the CDR3: TGCGCCAGCAGCACGGGACACCGATTAAAGGACACCGGGGAGCTGTTTTTT.

The sample holds a few counts of this clone. The V and J genes are TRBV13 and TRBJ2-3, with 13 positions matching TRBD2. CDR1 PRHDT and CDR2 FYEKMQ come from the germline V gene (reference sequence). V dropped 3 bases and J dropped 3; count of bases not matched to a gene: 3. The CDR3 has 16 residues. The CDR3 sequence is CASSFPTSGGTDTQYF. CDR3 DNA sequence: TGTGCCAGCAGCTTCCCGACTAGCGGGGGGACAGATACGCAGTATTTT.

The chain is built from TRBV2 and TRBJ1-5, with D uncertain. CDR3 size: 12 residues. The ends were cut back, 4 bases at V and 5 bases at J, with 6 bases in the middle. Per germline, CDR1 SNHLY and CDR2 FYNNEI. As DNA, the CDR3 is TGTGCCAGCAGTGCTAGTTATCAGCCCCAGCATTTT. The encoded protein is CASSASYQPQHF.

This chain joins TRBV10-2 and TRBJ1-2; tentatively, D is TRBD1 (5 bases). This CDR3 has 15 residues. With 3 bases removed from V and 5 bases from J, the gap between germline ends came to 16 bases. Germline lookup yields CDR1 WSHSY and CDR2 SAAADI. CDR3 region: CASSDPPGVTYGYTF. CDR3 nucleotide sequence: TGCGCCAGCAGTGACCCTCCGGGGGTTACTTATGGCTACACCTTC.

V is TRBV7-8 and J is TRBJ1-1; D is uncertain. V dropped 3 bases and J dropped 4 bases, with 9 bases sitting between them. CDR3 length: 13 residues. CDR1 and CDR2 (germline): SGHVS, FQNEAQ. This CDR3 is CASSFPVGTEAFF. The CDR3 coding sequence is TGTGCCAGCAGCTTCCCAGTAGGCACTGAAGCTTTCTTT.

The rearrangement joins TRBV6-5 to TRBJ2-5; D is possibly TRBD2 (6 bases). Between the trimmed V and J ends, which lost 1 base and 5 bases, there was a span of 8 bases. The CDR3 is 13 residues long. Germline lookup yields CDR1 MNHEY and CDR2 SVGAGI. CDR3 nucleotides: TGTGCCAGCAGTTACTTTGGGGGGGAGACCCAGTACTTC. Its translation: CASSYFGGETQYF.